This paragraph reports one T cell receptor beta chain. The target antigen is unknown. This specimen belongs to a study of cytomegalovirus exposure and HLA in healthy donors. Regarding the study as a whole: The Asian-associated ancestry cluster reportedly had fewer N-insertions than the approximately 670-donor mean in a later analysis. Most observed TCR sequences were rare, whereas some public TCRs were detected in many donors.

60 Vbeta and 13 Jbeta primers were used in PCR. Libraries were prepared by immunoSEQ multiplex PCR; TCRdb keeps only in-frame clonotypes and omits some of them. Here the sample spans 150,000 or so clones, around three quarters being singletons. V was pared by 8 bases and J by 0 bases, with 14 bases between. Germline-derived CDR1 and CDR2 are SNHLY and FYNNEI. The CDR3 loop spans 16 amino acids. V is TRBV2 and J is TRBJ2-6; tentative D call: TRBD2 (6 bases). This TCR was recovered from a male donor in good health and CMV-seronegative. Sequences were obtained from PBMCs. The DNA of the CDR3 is TGTGCCAGCCGGAGGGACGCCTCCTCTGGGGCCAACGTCCTGACTTTC. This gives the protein CASRRDASSGANVLTF.